The 10 T cell receptor beta chains below were found in one sample sequenced in a study of Ad26.COV2.S vaccination and SARS-CoV-2 variants. Treatment specified: around 19 received Ad26.COV2.S at low or high dose, single or two shots; 5 received placebo; per-sample allocation not given. Material that was analyzed had been drawn on day 63 after the first vaccine or placebo injection. Libraries were prepared by immunoSEQ multiplex PCR; TCRdb keeps only in-frame clonotypes and omits some of them. The top ten hold 4.3% of the sample, which has 350,000 to 500,000 clones, roughly 87% seen once. Material: peripheral blood, obtained in a trial of Ad26.COV2.S vaccine versus placebo. The receptors were gathered from a person aged 18-60 years who received the Ad26.COV2.S COVID-19 vaccine or a placebo.

V usage is TRBV4-3 and J usage is TRBJ2-6, with 8 nucleotides matching TRBD2. The CDR3 runs to 18 residues. Germline V gene sequence: CDR1 LGHNA, CDR2 YSLEER. V trimming: 0 bases; J trimming: 2 bases; junction bases outside the gene matches: 6. CDR3 sequence reads: CASSQDGSGSTGANVLTF. The CDR3 DNA follows: TGCGCCAGCAGCCAAGATGGCAGCGGGAGTACTGGGGCCAACGTCCTGACTTTC.

Turning to this clone: A junction boundary mismatches the germline segment, possibly from a read error. The V gene is TRBV5-1, the J gene TRBJ2-7, with D perhaps being TRBD1 or TRBD2 (5 bases each). CDR1 and CDR2 from the germline V gene are SGHRS and YFSETQ. The CDR3 sequence is 14 residues long. As DNA, the CDR3 is TGCGCCAGCAGTTTGGGACCGCGCTCCTACGAGCAGTACTTC. Translated: CASSLGPRSYEQYF. Looking up the rest from reference TRBV5-1 and TRBJ2-7 gives the full variable domain: KAGVTQTPRYLIKTRGQQVTLSCSPISGHRSVSWYQQTPGQGLQFLFEYFSETQRNKGNFPGRFSGRQFSNSRSEMNVSTLELGDSALYLCASSLGPRSYEQYFGPGTRLTVT.

This chain links TRBV7-3 with TRBJ2-2, with D maybe TRBD2 (6 bases). CDR1 SGHTA and CDR2 FQGTGA come from the germline V gene. The V end lost 1 base, the J end lost 5 bases, and 11 bases lay between the germline ends. This CDR3 is built from 15 residues. The CDR3 reads CASSLILGGTGELFF. The CDR3 DNA reads as TGTGCCAGCAGCTTAATACTAGGAGGGACCGGGGAGCTGTTTTTT.

The chain employs TRBV6-2 or TRBV6-3 and TRBJ2-2, with D hard to call. Trimming took 3 bases from V and 6 from J, leaving 5 bases between them. This CDR3 is 12 amino acids long. Per the germline V gene, CDR1 is MNHEY and CDR2 is SVGEGT. This chain's CDR3 is CASSYYPGELFF. In DNA, the CDR3 is TGTGCCAGCAGTTATTACCCCGGGGAGCTGTTTTTT.

As concerns this clone: Other DNA sequences from this sample encode an identical CDR3 as well. This chain joins TRBV7-2 and TRBJ1-2, with a possible D match to TRBD1 (5 bases). Between the trimmed V and J ends, which lost 0 bases and 4 bases, there was a span of 12 bases. Germline CDR1 SGHTA, CDR2 FQGNSA. This CDR3 region has 15 residues. CDR3: CASSLARRQTYGYTF. The CDR3 DNA follows: TGTGCCAGCAGCTTAGCGCGGAGACAGACCTATGGCTACACCTTC.

This clone was observed a single time. CDR3 sequence reads: CASSPGPYEQYF. For the CDR3, the DNA is TGTGCCAGCAGTCCTGGACCCTACGAGCAGTACTTC. V and J are TRBV28 and TRBJ2-7; D call uncertain. Germline CDR1 and CDR2: MDHEN and SYDVKM. The CDR3 contains 12 residues. The V end lost 5 bases, the J end lost 2 bases, and 7 bases lay between the germline ends.

This chain joins TRBV3-1 (or the pseudogene TRBV3-2) and TRBJ2-1; 8 nucleotides match TRBD2. This CDR3 spans 19 amino acids. With 0 bases clipped from V and 2 bases from J, the junction kept 12 bases outside the gene matches. Germline CDR1 LGHDT, CDR2 YNNKEL (reference sequence). CDR3 nucleotide sequence: TGTGCCAGCAGCCAAGATCAGGGCAGCGGGAGAGGGACCTACAATGAGCAGTTCTTC. It is translated as CASSQDQGSGRGTYNEQFF.

The chain uses TRBV6-1 and TRBJ2-7; D perhaps matches TRBD2 (6 bases). Germline V lookup: CDR1 MNHNS, CDR2 SASEGT. The CDR3 runs to 16 residues. V was pared by 4 bases and J by 3 bases, with 19 bases between. The CDR3 bases are TGTGCCAGCAGTGGGGGCGGGGTAGTTGAGTACTACGAGCAGTACTTC. This translates into CASSGGGVVEYYEQYF.

J is TRBJ2-5 and V is TRBV6-2 or TRBV6-3; D assignment may be TRBD1 or TRBD2 (7 bases each). CDR1 and CDR2 from the germline V gene are MNHEY and SVGEGT. Trimming shortened V by 2 bases and J by 2 bases, and 12 bases separated the two germline ends. This CDR3 has 15 residues. The CDR3 is CASSYGGDRQETQYF. As DNA, the CDR3 is TGTGCCAGCAGTTACGGGGGGGACAGACAAGAGACCCAGTACTTC.

The gene calls are TRBV5-5 and TRBJ2-7; the D is unclear. V gave up 0 bases and J gave up 2 bases, with 12 bases separating them. Germline CDR1 SGHKS, CDR2 YYEKEE (reference sequence). The length of the CDR3 is 15 residues. As DNA, the CDR3 is TGTGCCAGCAGCTTGGCTAAAACGACGGCCTACGAGCAGTACTTC. It translates to CASSLAKTTAYEQYF.